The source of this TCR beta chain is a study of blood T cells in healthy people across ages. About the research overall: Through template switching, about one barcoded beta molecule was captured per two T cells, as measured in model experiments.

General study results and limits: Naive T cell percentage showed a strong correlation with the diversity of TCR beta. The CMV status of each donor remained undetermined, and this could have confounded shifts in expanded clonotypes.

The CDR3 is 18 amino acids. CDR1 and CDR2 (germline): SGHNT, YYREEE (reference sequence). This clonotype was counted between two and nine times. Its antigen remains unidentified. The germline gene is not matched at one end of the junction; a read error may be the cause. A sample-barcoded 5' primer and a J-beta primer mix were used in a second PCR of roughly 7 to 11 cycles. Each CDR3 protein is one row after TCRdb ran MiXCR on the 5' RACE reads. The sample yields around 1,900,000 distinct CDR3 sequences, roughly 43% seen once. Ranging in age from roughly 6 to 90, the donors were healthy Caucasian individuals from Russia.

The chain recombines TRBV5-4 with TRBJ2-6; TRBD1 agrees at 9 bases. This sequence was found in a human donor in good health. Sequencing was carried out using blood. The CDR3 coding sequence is TGTGCCAGCAGCTTCTGGCCATACAGGGGGCCTGGGGCCAACGTCCGGACTTTC. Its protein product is CASSFWPYRGPGANVRTF.